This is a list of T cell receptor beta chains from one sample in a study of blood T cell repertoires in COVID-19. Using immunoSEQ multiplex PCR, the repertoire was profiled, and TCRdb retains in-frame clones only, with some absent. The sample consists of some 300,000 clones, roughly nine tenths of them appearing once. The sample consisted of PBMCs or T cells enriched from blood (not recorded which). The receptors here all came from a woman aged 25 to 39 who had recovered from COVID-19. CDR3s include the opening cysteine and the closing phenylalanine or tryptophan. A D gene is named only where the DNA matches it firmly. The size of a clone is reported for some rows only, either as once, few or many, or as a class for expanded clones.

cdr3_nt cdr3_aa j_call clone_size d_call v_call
TGTGCCAGCAGTTACTCGAGGCAGCCTAATGAGCAGTTCTTC CASSYSRQPNEQFF TRBJ2-1 . . TRBV6-6
TGCAGCGCTCAGGGACACCGAAACACTGAAGCTTTCTTT CSAQGHRNTEAFF TRBJ1-1 . . TRBV29-1
TGCGCCAGCACATGGTCTCTATTCACAGATACGCAGTATTTT CASTWSLFTDTQYF TRBJ2-3 . . TRBV5-1
TGTGCCAGCAGCGTAGTGGACAGGTTTGCTGGAAACACCATATATTTT CASSVVDRFAGNTIYF TRBJ1-3 . TRBD1 TRBV9
TGTGCCAGCAGCGGGGCGGGGAGGGGGAACACTGAAGCTTTCTTT CASSGAGRGNTEAFF TRBJ1-1 . . TRBV9
TGTGCCAGCAGCCCAAGACAGGGACTAGCTAACTATGGCTACACCTTC CASSPRQGLANYGYTF TRBJ1-2 . TRBD1 TRBV27
TGTGCCAGCAGTCCGGGGGACAGGTTCGCTGAAGCTTTCTTT CASSPGDRFAEAFF TRBJ1-1 . TRBD1 TRBV11-2
TGCGCCAGCAGGGAAGAGGGTAATTCACCCCTCCACTTT CASREEGNSPLHF TRBJ1-6 few . TRBV5-1
TGCGCCAGCAGCCCCATCGCAACGAACACAGGGGGTGGTGGCTACACCTTC CASSPIATNTGGGGYTF TRBJ1-2 . TRBD1 TRBV4-3
TGCGCCAGCAGCCAGTATAGCGGGGGGGCCGACACCGGGGAGCTGTTTTTT CASSQYSGGADTGELFF TRBJ2-2 . TRBD2 TRBV4-3
TGTGCCAGCAGTCTCAGGGTAGACACTGAAGCTTTCTTT CASSLRVDTEAFF TRBJ1-1 . . TRBV12-3/TRBV12-4
TGCAGCGGGGCGGGGGGCGACTACAATGAGCAGTTCTTC CSGAGGDYNEQFF TRBJ2-1 . TRBD2 TRBV29-1
TGCGCCAGCAGCTTCGGGCGGGGGGGGACAGATACGCAGTATTTT CASSFGRGGTDTQYF TRBJ2-3 . TRBD2 TRBV5-1
TGCGCCAGCAGCCCCAGGGCGAACACTGAAGCTTTCTTT CASSPRANTEAFF TRBJ1-1 . . TRBV4-1
TGTGCCACCAGTGATTTAGGGACAGGACCCTCTGGGGAGCTGTTTTTT CATSDLGTGPSGELFF TRBJ2-2 . TRBD1 TRBV24-1
TGTGCCAGCAGTTTAGGGCTCGACAATGAGCAGTTCTTC CASSLGLDNEQFF TRBJ2-1 . . TRBV27
TGTGCCAGCACTGGACAGGATGACTATGGCTACACCTTC CASTGQDDYGYTF TRBJ1-2 . TRBD1 TRBV3-1/TRBV3-2
TGTGCCAGCAGCAAATACAGGGGTTACGAGCAGTACTTC CASSKYRGYEQYF TRBJ2-7 . TRBD1 TRBV7-9
TGTGCCAGCAGTCCTCGCGTAGGAGGCAATCAGCCCCAGCATTTT CASSPRVGGNQPQHF TRBJ1-5 . . TRBV28
TGTGCCAGCAGTCGTACAGGTGTCCGGGAGACCCAGTACTTC CASSRTGVRETQYF TRBJ2-5 once . TRBV11-2
TGTGCCTGGAGGATAGCGGGGGGTGTGAGAGAGCAGTACTTC CAWRIAGGVREQYF TRBJ2-7 . TRBD2 TRBV30
TGCGCCAGCAGCTCACAGGGGGGACCCACTGAAGCTTTCTTT CASSSQGGPTEAFF TRBJ1-1 . TRBD1 TRBV5-1
TGTGCCAGCAGCCAAGATTGGGGGCGTTCAGATACGCAGTATTTT CASSQDWGRSDTQYF TRBJ2-3 . . TRBV14
TGCGCCAGCAGCATTACCGGGACAGGGGACGAGCAGTACTTC CASSITGTGDEQYF TRBJ2-7 few TRBD1 TRBV5-1
TGTGCCAGCAGTTTATCTCTAGGACTTAACACTGAAGCTTTCTTT CASSLSLGLNTEAFF TRBJ1-1 . . TRBV28
TGTGCCAGCAGCGTAGCTACAAGAGGGGGTCTGCAAGAGACCCAGTACTTC CASSVATRGGLQETQYF TRBJ2-5 . . TRBV9
TGTGCCAGCAGCCCGGGGGACTATAATTCACCCCTCCACTTT CASSPGDYNSPLHF TRBJ1-6 . . TRBV7-9